Listed below are T cell receptor beta chains from one sample, sequenced in a study of long-term antiretroviral therapy in people with HIV. Data came from immunoSEQ multiplex PCR; TCRdb stores just in-frame clones and leaves some out. Of around 20,000 clones in the sample, over 70% were seen once. Sample: unsorted PBMCs, taken 0.5 years before starting antiretroviral therapy. The receptors originated from a man aged 18 to 30 with HIV. Both conserved end residues are part of each CDR3. Each record gives: J gene, V gene, clone size, CDR3 protein. Clone size, where shown, is once, few, many, or a class for clones that have expanded.

j_gene: TRBJ2-1; v_gene: TRBV6-5; abundance: NA; CDR3aa: CASSLGLNGVNEQFF
j_gene: TRBJ2-1; v_gene: TRBV6-5; abundance: NA; CDR3aa: CASSYQGEQFF
j_gene: TRBJ1-2; v_gene: TRBV29-1; abundance: NA; CDR3aa: CSALDRRGYGYTF
j_gene: TRBJ2-1; v_gene: TRBV6-5; abundance: NA; CDR3aa: CASTPVRGDYNEQFF
j_gene: TRBJ2-6; v_gene: TRBV7-3; abundance: NA; CDR3aa: CASSLTGTPGANVLTF
j_gene: TRBJ1-2; v_gene: TRBV27; abundance: NA; CDR3aa: CASSGSTGAYGYTF
j_gene: TRBJ1-4; v_gene: TRBV4-1; abundance: NA; CDR3aa: CASSPLPSGITNEKLFF
j_gene: TRBJ1-1; v_gene: TRBV4-2; abundance: few; CDR3aa: CASSHTGGNTEAFF
j_gene: TRBJ2-6; v_gene: TRBV5-6; abundance: NA; CDR3aa: CASSSHTGANVLTF
j_gene: TRBJ1-6; v_gene: TRBV5-5; abundance: NA; CDR3aa: CASSLVGHGNSPLHF
j_gene: TRBJ2-7; v_gene: TRBV7-9; abundance: NA; CDR3aa: CASSLGRWVPYEQYF
j_gene: TRBJ2-1; v_gene: TRBV19; abundance: few; CDR3aa: CASSLGSSYNEQFF
j_gene: TRBJ2-5; v_gene: TRBV28; abundance: NA; CDR3aa: CASSLLMQETQYF
j_gene: TRBJ2-1; v_gene: TRBV18; abundance: NA; CDR3aa: CASFGGDYNEQFF
j_gene: TRBJ1-4; v_gene: TRBV7-9; abundance: NA; CDR3aa: CASSDVARNEKLFF
j_gene: TRBJ1-2; v_gene: TRBV29-1; abundance: NA; CDR3aa: CSVSRGGEGYTF
j_gene: TRBJ1-1; v_gene: TRBV7-4; abundance: NA; CDR3aa: CASSRPQGLTEAFF
j_gene: TRBJ2-1; v_gene: TRBV4-3; abundance: once; CDR3aa: CASSQDWSGNEQFF
j_gene: TRBJ1-1; v_gene: TRBV15; abundance: NA; CDR3aa: CATSFPGTSLREAFF
j_gene: TRBJ2-2; v_gene: TRBV27; abundance: NA; CDR3aa: CASSPGTSGITGELFF
j_gene: TRBJ2-7; v_gene: TRBV7-9; abundance: NA; CDR3aa: CASSFGTSGPYEQYF
j_gene: TRBJ1-2; v_gene: TRBV11-2; abundance: NA; CDR3aa: CASSSMGPGATYGYTF
j_gene: TRBJ2-7; v_gene: TRBV6-5; abundance: few; CDR3aa: CASSYSVSQGYEQYF
j_gene: TRBJ1-1; v_gene: TRBV6-1; abundance: NA; CDR3aa: CASLLEGATEAFF
j_gene: TRBJ1-1; v_gene: TRBV20-1; abundance: once; CDR3aa: CSAPRGTEAFF
j_gene: TRBJ2-2; v_gene: TRBV11-3; abundance: NA; CDR3aa: CASSLDGGRIGGELFF
j_gene: TRBJ2-3; v_gene: TRBV6-5; abundance: NA; CDR3aa: CASSYFTGRGTDTQYF
j_gene: TRBJ2-7; v_gene: TRBV4-1; abundance: NA; CDR3aa: CASSQDSPGAGVTYEQYF
j_gene: TRBJ2-7; v_gene: TRBV27; abundance: NA; CDR3aa: CASSLGYEQYF
j_gene: TRBJ1-1; v_gene: TRBV28; abundance: NA; CDR3aa: CASSLWGNTEAFF
j_gene: TRBJ1-4; v_gene: TRBV5-1; abundance: once; CDR3aa: CASSLELLNEKLFF
j_gene: TRBJ1-4; v_gene: TRBV7-8; abundance: once; CDR3aa: CASSLQGERGKLFF
j_gene: TRBJ1-2; v_gene: TRBV5-1; abundance: NA; CDR3aa: CASSLQGPGDGYTF
j_gene: TRBJ1-2; v_gene: TRBV7-6; abundance: NA; CDR3aa: CASSLGEVRGNYGYTF
j_gene: TRBJ2-1; v_gene: TRBV9; abundance: few; CDR3aa: CASSYGYYNEQFF
j_gene: TRBJ1-1; v_gene: TRBV19; abundance: NA; CDR3aa: CASVGQINTEAFF
j_gene: TRBJ2-1; v_gene: TRBV5-5; abundance: NA; CDR3aa: CASSLRLAAYNEQFF
j_gene: TRBJ2-7; v_gene: TRBV27; abundance: once; CDR3aa: CASSSRDRVNYEQYF
j_gene: TRBJ2-3; v_gene: TRBV5-1; abundance: NA; CDR3aa: CASSLGDRGFTDTQYF
j_gene: TRBJ2-1; v_gene: TRBV27; abundance: once; CDR3aa: CASSLEPGVEEQFF
j_gene: TRBJ2-3; v_gene: TRBV9; abundance: NA; CDR3aa: CASSPGVAGDPFTDTQYF
j_gene: TRBJ1-2; v_gene: TRBV13; abundance: NA; CDR3aa: CASSLVFRGLGGYGYTF
j_gene: TRBJ1-5; v_gene: TRBV7-3; abundance: few; CDR3aa: CASSRWDTDSNQPQHF
j_gene: TRBJ2-5; v_gene: TRBV28; abundance: NA; CDR3aa: CASSLQGLGETQYF
j_gene: TRBJ2-3; v_gene: TRBV9; abundance: few; CDR3aa: CASSVFGYRGTDTQYF
j_gene: TRBJ2-1; v_gene: TRBV7-2; abundance: NA; CDR3aa: CASRVGGYNEQFF
j_gene: TRBJ2-7; v_gene: TRBV5-1; abundance: medium-sized; CDR3aa: CASSWDGGEQYF
j_gene: TRBJ2-1; v_gene: TRBV5-6; abundance: NA; CDR3aa: CASSSVAGAGDEQFF
j_gene: TRBJ2-4; v_gene: TRBV7-9; abundance: NA; CDR3aa: CASSSPTGDTKNIQYF
j_gene: TRBJ1-1; v_gene: TRBV5-5; abundance: NA; CDR3aa: CASSYTGVYSGSTEAFF
j_gene: TRBJ2-6; v_gene: TRBV27; abundance: NA; CDR3aa: CASSLFVRTSGANVLTF
j_gene: TRBJ2-7; v_gene: TRBV27; abundance: NA; CDR3aa: CASSSGPGEAPEQYF
j_gene: TRBJ2-1; v_gene: TRBV7-9; abundance: NA; CDR3aa: CASSLIVLSYNEQFF
j_gene: TRBJ1-2; v_gene: TRBV6-5; abundance: NA; CDR3aa: CASSYWGAHYGYTF